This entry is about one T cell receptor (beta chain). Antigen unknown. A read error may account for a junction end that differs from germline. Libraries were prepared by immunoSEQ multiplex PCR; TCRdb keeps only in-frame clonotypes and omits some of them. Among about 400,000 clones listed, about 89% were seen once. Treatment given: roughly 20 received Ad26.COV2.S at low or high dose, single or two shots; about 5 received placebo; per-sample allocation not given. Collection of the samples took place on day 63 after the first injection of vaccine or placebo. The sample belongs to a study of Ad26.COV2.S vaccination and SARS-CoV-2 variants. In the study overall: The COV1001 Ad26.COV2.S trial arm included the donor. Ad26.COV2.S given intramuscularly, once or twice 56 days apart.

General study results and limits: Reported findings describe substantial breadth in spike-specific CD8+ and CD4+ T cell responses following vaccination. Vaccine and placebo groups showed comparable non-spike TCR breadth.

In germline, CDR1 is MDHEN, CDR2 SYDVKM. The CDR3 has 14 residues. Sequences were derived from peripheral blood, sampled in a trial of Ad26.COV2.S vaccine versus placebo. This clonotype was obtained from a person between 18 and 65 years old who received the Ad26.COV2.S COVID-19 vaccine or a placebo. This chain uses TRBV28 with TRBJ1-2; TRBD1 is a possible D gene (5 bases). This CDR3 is CAGSLSGRNYGYTF. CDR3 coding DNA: TGTGCCGGCAGTTTATCGGGACGGAACTATGGCTACACCTTC.